The 27 T cell receptor beta chains listed next were all sequenced from one sample in a study of cytomegalovirus exposure and HLA in healthy donors. Amplification used 60 Vbeta primers and 13 Jbeta primers. The method was immunoSEQ multiplex PCR; TCRdb's version includes in-frame clones alone and lacks a portion of them. The table has some 150,000 clones, roughly 80% seen once. Sequenced: PBMCs. Receptor source: a woman in her fifties or sixties in good health and CMV-seropositive.

The V gene is TRBV10-3, the J gene TRBJ2-1, with 12 positions matching TRBD2. The length of the CDR3 is 16 residues. Germline CDR1 is ENHRY and CDR2 is SYGVKD. The V gene end was trimmed by 4 bases and the J gene end by 6 bases; junction bases not matched to a gene: 7. DNA of the CDR3: TGTGCCATCAGTGGGACTAGCGGGGAGGGGCTCAATGAGCAGTTCTTC. Its translation is CAISGTSGEGLNEQFF.

V gene TRBV6-5 combines with J gene TRBJ1-6; 7 bases map to TRBD1. CDR1 is MNHEY, CDR2 SVGAGI, per germline. CDR3 length: 12 amino acids. With V trimmed by 4 bases and J by 17 bases, 8 bases remained unmatched. The CDR3 loop reads CASSSTGTVFHF. The CDR3 DNA reads as TGTGCCAGCAGTTCCACCGGGACAGTGTTCCACTTT.

This sequence joins TRBV4-2 and TRBJ1-1; perhaps TRBD1 as D (5 bases). Trimming cost V 1 base and J 0 bases, with 12 bases left between them. Germline CDR1 and CDR2: LGHNA and YNFKEQ. This CDR3 spans 16 amino acids. CDR3 sequence: CASSQGGGYMNTEAFF. The DNA of the CDR3 is TGTGCCAGCAGCCAAGGGGGGGGATACATGAACACTGAAGCTTTCTTT.

The chain carries TRBV4-2 and TRBJ1-2, with TRBD1 matching 8 bases. The germline V gene encodes CDR1 LGHNA and CDR2 YNFKEQ. The CDR3 sequence is 17 residues long. V trimming: 0 bases; J trimming: 3 bases; junction bases outside the gene matches: 9. The CDR3 loop reads CASSQDLEQGVDYGYTF. The CDR3 nucleotides read TGTGCCAGCAGCCAAGATCTAGAACAGGGGGTAGACTATGGCTACACCTTC.

J is TRBJ1-2 and V is TRBV19; D is possibly TRBD1 (5 bases). CDR1 and CDR2 (germline): LNHDA, SQIVND (reference sequence). V was shortened by 6 bases and J by 5 bases, with 16 bases between the two germline ends. The CDR3 covers 14 residues. The CDR3 here is CASSPGLPIYGYTF. The CDR3 DNA sequence: TGTGCCAGTAGCCCGGGACTGCCGATTTATGGCTACACCTTC.

V and J are TRBV4-1 and TRBJ2-5; TRBD2 might be the D (6 bases). The CDR3 totals 16 residues. Looked up from germline, CDR1 is MGHRA and CDR2 is YSYEKL. V lost 1 base to trimming and J lost 0 bases, with 12 bases between them. The CDR3 loop reads CASSQGGVGYQETQYF. The CDR3 DNA sequence: TGCGCCAGCAGCCAAGGGGGGGTTGGGTACCAAGAGACCCAGTACTTC.

The chain recombines TRBV19 with TRBJ1-5; TRBD1 might be the D (6 bases). V was cut by 5 bases and J by 1 base, with 12 bases left in between. Germline CDR1 reads LNHDA; CDR2 reads SQIVND (reference sequence). This CDR3 spans 15 amino acids. The CDR3 DNA reads as TGTGCCAGTAGTCCAACAGGGATAAGCAATCAGCCCCAGCATTTT. Protein: CASSPTGISNQPQHF.

The rearrangement joins TRBV7-9 to TRBJ2-6, with 7 positions matching TRBD1. V shed 10 bases, J shed 2 bases, and the junction held 5 bases outside the gene matches. The CDR3 loop spans 14 amino acids. In germline, CDR1 is SEHNR, CDR2 FQNEAQ (reference sequence). The CDR3 reads CATNDRAGANVLTF. The CDR3 DNA is TGTGCCACCAACGACAGGGCTGGGGCCAACGTCCTGACTTTC.

The chain is built from TRBV18 and TRBJ2-7, with D perhaps matching TRBD2 (5 bases). V dropped 6 bases and J dropped 5 bases, with 14 bases sitting between them. Germline CDR1 is KGHSH and CDR2 is LQKENI. This CDR3 comprises 13 residues. CDR3 nucleotide sequence: TGTGCCAGCTCCCGAGGGCCCTCTAACGAGCAGTACTTC. This codes for CASSRGPSNEQYF.

The chain uses TRBV5-4 and TRBJ2-5; the match to TRBD2 covers 9 bases. Germline-derived CDR1 and CDR2 are SGHNT and YYREEE (reference sequence). V was clipped by 4 bases and J by 2 bases; unmatched bases: 6. This CDR3 contains 15 residues. CDR3 DNA sequence: TGTGCCAGCAGCCTCGGGACTAGCTTTCAAGAGACCCAGTACTTC. It specifies CASSLGTSFQETQYF.

This clone was detected a few times. This chain connects TRBV7-2 to TRBJ1-1; weak D call: TRBD1 (6 bases). V was trimmed by 5 bases and J by 7 bases, leaving 17 bases between them. CDR1 SGHTA and CDR2 FQGNSA come from the germline V gene. This CDR3 has 14 amino acids. The CDR3 loop is CASSPQGQGNEAFF. CDR3 coding DNA: TGTGCCAGCAGCCCCCAGGGGCAGGGGAATGAAGCTTTCTTT. The full variable domain, completed using reference TRBV7-2 and TRBJ1-1, is GAGVSQSPSNKVTEKGKDVELRCDPISGHTALYWYRQSLGQGLEFLIYFQGNSAPDKSGLPSDRFSAERTGGSVSTLTIQRTQQEDSAVYLCASSPQGQGNEAFFGQGTRLTVV.

The CDR3 loop reads CASSVSGTGGGYTF. Here the CDR3 DNA reads TGTGCCAGCAGCGTCTCCGGGACAGGGGGTGGCTACACCTTC. This chain links TRBV9 with TRBJ1-2; 11 nucleotides line up with TRBD1. V trimming: 2 bases; J trimming: 7 bases; junction bases outside the gene matches: 4. The germline V gene encodes CDR1 SGDLS and CDR2 YYNGEE. The CDR3 consists of 14 residues.

V gene TRBV14 combines with J gene TRBJ1-2; D remains unclear. The length of the CDR3 is 15 residues. Germline CDR1 SGHDN, CDR2 FVKESK. V lost 1 base and J lost 6, with 15 bases in between. CDR3 nucleotides: TGTGCCAGCAGCCAAGGGCTTTACCTCCTCCATGGCTACACCTTC. This codes for CASSQGLYLLHGYTF.

The chain links TRBV28 to TRBJ1-2; D remains ambiguous. The CDR3 is 14 amino acids. CDR1 and CDR2 from the germline V gene are MDHEN and SYDVKM. The V gene lost 1 base and the J gene lost 8 bases, with 14 bases spanning the gap. The CDR3 DNA follows: TGTGCCAGCAGTTTATCCCTCGTACTGTGGGGCTACACCTTC. Translation gives CASSLSLVLWGYTF.

This chain uses TRBV7-9 with TRBJ1-2; D might be TRBD1 (6 bases). Per the germline V gene, CDR1 is SEHNR and CDR2 is FQNEAQ (reference sequence). This CDR3 region has 13 residues. The V end was cut by 5 bases, the J end by 8 bases, with 15 bases between. The DNA of the CDR3 is TGTGCCAGCAGCGACTACAGGGTAGGCGGCTACACCTTC. This codes for CASSDYRVGGYTF. The whole variable domain, remainder taken from reference TRBV7-9 and TRBJ1-2, is DTGVSQNPRHKITKRGQNVTFRCDPISEHNRLYWYRQTLGQGPEFLTYFQNEAQLEKSRLLSDRFSAERPKGSFSTLEIQRTEQGDSAMYLCASSDYRVGGYTFGSGTRLTVV.

This chain connects TRBV19 to TRBJ2-6; TRBD1 agrees at 10 bases. Germline values: CDR1 LNHDA, CDR2 SQIVND (reference sequence). The CDR3 extends over 15 amino acids. J gave up 3 bases and V 8 bases, and 4 bases lay outside the gene matches. The CDR3 sequence: CASLDRGLGANVLTF. In nucleotides, the CDR3 is TGTGCCAGTTTAGACAGGGGGCTTGGGGCCAACGTCCTGACTTTC.

The chain employs TRBV27 and TRBJ2-2; the D is unclear. Germline-derived CDR1 and CDR2 are MNHEY and SMNVEV (reference sequence). This CDR3 is 13 amino acids long. V lost 2 bases, J lost 5 bases, and 6 bases lay in between. Here the CDR3 reads CASSLGGTGELFF. The CDR3 nucleotides read TGTGCCAGCAGTTTAGGCGGAACCGGGGAGCTGTTTTTT.

The rearrangement links TRBV7-9 to TRBJ1-1, with 8 positions matching TRBD1. The CDR3 covers 14 residues. Germline loops: CDR1 SEHNR, CDR2 FQNEAQ (reference sequence). The V and J ends lost 8 bases and 4 bases, in that order; junction bases with no gene match: 9. CDR3 in amino acids: CASSQGTGGTEAFF. The CDR3 DNA follows: TGTGCCAGCTCCCAAGGCACAGGGGGCACTGAAGCTTTCTTT.

V and J are TRBV6-5 and TRBJ2-2; D is possibly TRBD1 (5 bases). Trimming removed 8 bases at V and 8 bases at J, with 12 bases between. The CDR3 loop spans 12 amino acids. Germline V gene lookup returns CDR1 MNHEY and CDR2 SVGAGI. The CDR3 protein is CASGRAAGELFF. The CDR3 DNA is TGTGCCAGCGGCAGGGCTGCAGGGGAGCTGTTTTTT.

The V and J genes are TRBV9 and TRBJ2-7; 12 nucleotides line up with TRBD2. The CDR3 totals 15 residues. V was clipped by 0 bases and J by 6 bases; unmatched bases: 4. CDR1 and CDR2 (germline): SGDLS, YYNGEE. The CDR3 here is CASSVGTSGVVEQYF. CDR3 nucleotides: TGTGCCAGCAGCGTAGGGACTAGCGGGGTCGTCGAGCAGTACTTC.

The chain joins TRBV11-2 to TRBJ2-7, with D possibly matching TRBD1 (6 bases). V lost 4 bases to trimming and J lost 2 bases, with 9 bases between them. The CDR3 sequence is 13 residues long. In germline, CDR1 is SGHAT, CDR2 FQNNGV. CDR3 in DNA: TGTGCCAGCAGCTCAGGACAGACCTACGAGCAGTACTTC. Protein: CASSSGQTYEQYF.

The rearrangement links TRBV7-5 to TRBJ2-7; TRBD2, the table's D call, lacks a check against the DNA. TRBV7-5 is described as a pseudogene. CDR3 size: 12 residues. CDR3 loop: CARSLELLEQYF. The CDR3 DNA reads as TGTGCCAGAAGCTTGGAGTTACTTGAGCAGTACTTC.

The chain joins TRBV19 to TRBJ1-5; 7 nucleotides agree with TRBD1. Germline assignment: CDR1 LNHDA and CDR2 SQIVND (reference sequence). With V trimmed by 1 base and J by 6 bases, 12 bases remained unmatched. This CDR3 is built from 17 residues. Here the CDR3 DNA reads TGTGCCAGTAGTATAGTCGGGACAGAAACACCCAGTCAGCCCCAGCATTTT. It encodes CASSIVGTETPSQPQHF.

The chain employs TRBV21-1 and TRBJ2-7; no DNA check was done on the table's D call, TRBD1. TRBV21-1 is given as a pseudogene. The CDR3 sequence is 14 residues long. CDR3 sequence (DNA): TGCCGCACCCCACCGACAGGGAAGAACAGCGAGCAGTACTTC. Its protein is CRTPPTGKNSEQYF.

J is TRBJ1-6 and V is TRBV5-8; D possibly corresponds to TRBD1 (5 bases). Germline V CDR1 and CDR2: SGHTS, YDEGEE. This CDR3 spans 14 amino acids. V was pared by 5 bases and J by 9 bases, with 15 bases between. In DNA, the CDR3 is TGTGCCAGCAGTCCGGGGGGTCCTTCTTCACCCCTCCACTTT. Translation: CASSPGGPSSPLHF.

CDR3 sequence: CASSLDGTPYEQYF. The DNA of the CDR3 is TGTGCCAGCAGCTTGGACGGGACTCCATACGAGCAGTACTTC. J is TRBJ2-5 and V is TRBV5-4, with a tentative D call TRBD2 (6 bases). The J call may not be correct, given that the DNA end is closer to TRBJ2-7. CDR3 size: 14 residues. Germline V gene sequence: CDR1 SGHNT, CDR2 YYREEE (reference sequence).

The chain uses TRBV19 and TRBJ2-4, with a tentative D call TRBD1 (6 bases). Germline loops: CDR1 LNHDA, CDR2 SQIVND (reference sequence). Trimming removed 0 bases at V and 6 bases at J, with 21 bases between. The CDR3 length is 18 residues. The CDR3 DNA is TGTGCCAGTAGTATAGATTTCCCACAGGGCAGATTCCGAAACATTCAGTACTTC. Translating it yields CASSIDFPQGRFRNIQYF.